This T cell receptor (beta chain) was sequenced in a study of cytomegalovirus exposure and HLA in healthy donors. The CDR3 length is 15 residues. CDR1 is GTSNPN, CDR2 SVGIG, per germline (reference sequence). V trimming: 2 bases; J trimming: 4 bases; junction bases outside the gene matches: 8. On this clone itself: What it binds is not known.

Study-wide results and caveats: It was taken for granted in presence/absence analyses that sequencing depth across donors was roughly uniform. In a later analysis, V- and J-gene trimming of beta chains associated with a DCLRE1C missense variant, replicated independently. Reportedly, HLA-A and HLA-B alleles of most subjects were accurately predicted from TCR beta.

The PCR ran on 60 Vbeta and 13 Jbeta primers. Measured with immunoSEQ multiplex PCR; TCRdb has only the in-frame clones, and not every one. This table holds about 98,000 clones, about 76% found once. The source is a human donor in good health. The rearrangement links TRBV30 to TRBJ1-2; 9 bases map to TRBD1. Sample: PBMCs. CDR3 sequence reads: CAWSHRDRAFYGYTF. The CDR3 bases are TGTGCCTGGAGTCACCGGGACAGGGCTTTCTATGGCTACACCTTC.